The sequence of this T cell receptor beta chain was determined in a study of cytomegalovirus exposure and HLA in healthy donors. Study overall: Among around 180 million T cells, an earlier analysis found 90 million to 130 million unique TCR beta sequences. General study results and limits: Productive status was seen about 90% or about 30% of the time for most TCR beta V segments in an earlier analysis. It was taken for granted in presence/absence analyses that sequencing depth across donors was roughly uniform.

Germline values: CDR1 MGHRA, CDR2 YSYEKL. V lost 1 base to trimming and J lost 10 bases; unmatched junction nucleotides: 7. This CDR3 has 15 amino acids. Concerning this clone: Its matching antigen is unknown.

With 60 Vbeta and 13 Jbeta primers, the PCR was carried out. As processed by the authors: A later analysis tallied about 80 million unique TCR beta chains, around 12 million of them shared. Assay used: immunoSEQ multiplex PCR; TCRdb lists only in-frame clones, some missing. The V and J calls and clone size come from that table; D and trimming were worked out from the DNA. This sample's table has about 170,000 clones. The sequencing input was PBMCs. This receptor was identified in a woman under 30 in good health and CMV-seropositive. J is TRBJ1-4 and V is TRBV4-1; 9 bases match TRBD1. CDR3 residues: CASSQGPGQGAKLFF. The CDR3 DNA follows: TGCGCCAGCAGCCAAGGTCCGGGACAGGGAGCAAAACTGTTTTTT.